The 21 T cell receptor beta chains below were found in one sample sequenced in a study of regulatory T cells in long-lasting Graves disease. For TCR beta, libraries came from iRepertoire HTBI primers and Arm-PCR of CDR3 regions. One entry per CDR3 protein results from TCRdb running MiXCR on the multiplex PCR reads. The profile covers 450,000 to 500,000 distinct CDR3 sequences, with about 16% appearing a single time and 12% taken by the ten largest. Time point indicated: newly diagnosed GD, antithyroid drugs for less than 3 months. PBMC-extracted RNA yielded the TCR library. This sample also belongs to another study, concerning T cells in Graves' hyperthyroidism and ophthalmopathy.

Sequencing was performed on peripheral blood mononuclear cells (PBMCs), taken at new diagnosis, from a patient treated with antithyroid drugs. The source of these receptors is a man aged 35 to 55 with Graves disease.

This clonotype was observed at least ten times. The chain links TRBV7-9 to TRBJ2-7, with TRBD1 matching over 7 bases. This CDR3 spans 15 amino acids. The V gene end was trimmed by 3 bases and the J gene end by 4 bases; junction bases not matched to a gene: 9. Germline lookup yields CDR1 SEHNR and CDR2 FQNEAQ (reference sequence). In nucleotides, the CDR3 is TGTGCCAGCAGCTTCGTCACAGGGGCCGTTTACGAGCAGTACTTC. It codes for CASSFVTGAVYEQYF.

This clonotype has at least ten counts. The CDR3 protein is CASGAGGWAFF. DNA of the CDR3: TGTGCTAGTGGTGCGGGGGGCTGGGCTTTCTTT. The chain links TRBV12-5 to TRBJ1-1, with D maybe TRBD1 (6 bases). This CDR3 spans 11 amino acids. The V gene lost 5 bases and the J gene lost 11 bases, with 12 bases spanning the gap. Germline V lookup: CDR1 LGHNT, CDR2 FRNRAP. The full variable domain, its missing parts supplied by reference TRBV12-5 and TRBJ1-1, is DARVTQTPRHKVTEMGQEVTMRCQPILGHNTVFWYRQTMMQGLELLAYFRNRAPLDDSGMPKDRFSAEMPDATLATLKIQPSEPRDSAVYFCASGAGGWAFFGQGTRLTVV.

This clonotype has a count of ten or more. J is TRBJ2-3 and V is TRBV7-9; 9 nucleotides agree with TRBD2. Germline-derived CDR1 and CDR2 are SEHNR and FQNEAQ (reference sequence). This CDR3 spans 18 amino acids. With 2 bases clipped from V and 4 bases from J, the junction kept 13 bases outside the gene matches. Here the CDR3 DNA reads TGTGCCAGCAGCTTACAAGCGGGAGGATCCGGTCTCGCAGATACGCAGTATTTT. Protein product: CASSLQAGGSGLADTQYF.

With regard to this clonotype: A read error may explain this, as a much larger clone is one base away. The chain has TRBV2 and TRBJ1-2, with D possibly TRBD1 on 5 matching bases. This CDR3 is built from 13 residues. CDR1 is SNHLY, CDR2 FYNNEI, per germline. Trimming pared 4 bases from V and 7 bases from J, leaving 13 bases between. In nucleotides, the CDR3 is TGTGCCAGCAGTGGAGCGCCAGGGAGTGGCTACACCTTC. This gives the protein CASSGAPGSGYTF.

The CDR3 bases are TGCAGCGTCCGCTATTCGGGGGGACGACAAGAGACCCAGTACTTC. It is translated as CSVRYSGGRQETQYF. V gene TRBV29-1 combines with J gene TRBJ2-5, with 7 nucleotides matching TRBD2. Germline V gene data show CDR1 as SQVTM and CDR2 as ANQGSEA. The V and J ends lost 6 bases and 2 bases, in that order; junction bases with no gene match: 12. This CDR3 comprises 15 residues.

The chain joins TRBV20-1 to TRBJ2-2; TRBD1 might be the D (6 bases). The V end lost 4 bases, the J end lost 1 base, and 10 bases lay between the germline ends. Germline V gene sequence: CDR1 DFQATT, CDR2 SNEGSKA (reference sequence). This CDR3 contains 14 residues. The CDR3 protein is CSAILTGNTGELFF. DNA for the CDR3: TGCAGTGCTATTCTGACAGGGAACACCGGGGAGCTGTTTTTT.

This clonotype was detected only a few times. The chain employs TRBV6-1 and TRBJ2-1; D is undetermined. The CDR3 length is 15 residues. The germline gives CDR1 MNHNS, CDR2 SASEGT. Trimming took off 10 bases at V and 8 bases at J, with 24 bases between the two ends. The CDR3 region is CANSPCRVTWDEQFF. The DNA for the CDR3 is TGTGCCAACTCTCCCTGCAGAGTGACTTGGGATGAGCAGTTCTTC.

This clonotype was observed at least ten times. The chain recombines TRBV2 with TRBJ2-7; D may be TRBD2 (5 bases). Germline V gene sequence: CDR1 SNHLY, CDR2 FYNNEI. The V gene lost 6 bases and the J gene lost 0 bases, with 15 bases spanning the gap. The CDR3 runs to 15 residues. CDR3 sequence reads: CASRPPREPSYEQYF. In nucleotides, the CDR3 is TGTGCCAGCAGGCCCCCGAGGGAACCCTCCTACGAGCAGTACTTC.

The chain combines TRBV6-2 or TRBV6-3 with TRBJ1-4, with 7 nucleotides matching TRBD1. Germline trimming cut 7 bases from V and 7 bases from J; bases unmatched to any gene: 9. Germline lookup yields CDR1 MNHEY and CDR2 SVGEGT. This CDR3 is 14 amino acids long. The CDR3 nucleotides are TGTGCCAGCACCCCCGGGACAGTCAGTGAAAAACTGTTTTTT. This codes for CASTPGTVSEKLFF.

This clonotype was counted many times. The gene calls are TRBV30 and TRBJ2-4; TRBD2 is a possible D gene (6 bases). The CDR3 is made up of 15 amino acids. Germline V lookup: CDR1 GTSNPN, CDR2 SVGIG (reference sequence). Trimming pared 0 bases from V and 0 bases from J, leaving 9 bases between. The CDR3 DNA follows: TGTGCCTGGAGTGTCGGGGGACTAGCCAAAAACATTCAGTACTTC. Residues: CAWSVGGLAKNIQYF. Complete variable domain (other parts from reference TRBV30 and TRBJ2-4): SQTIHQWPATLVQPVGSPLSLECTVEGTSNPNLYWYRQAAGRGLQLLFYSVGIGQISSEVPQNLSASRPQDRQFILSSKKLLLSDSGFYLCAWSVGGLAKNIQYFGAGTRLSVL.

This clonotype was detected a few times. This rearrangement joins TRBV20-1 to TRBJ2-7; no clear D. This CDR3 has 12 amino acids. The germline V gene has CDR1 DFQATT and CDR2 SNEGSKA (reference sequence). V shed 0 bases and J shed 2 bases, with 5 bases lying between them. The DNA of the CDR3 is TGCAGTGCTAGAGAGTCCCCCTACGAGCAGTACTTC. This codes for CSARESPYEQYF.

V gene TRBV7-9 combines with J gene TRBJ1-5; a possible D gene is TRBD1 (6 bases). Germline V lookup: CDR1 SEHNR, CDR2 FQNEAQ (reference sequence). Trimming stripped 2 bases from V and 5 bases from J, with 10 bases between. This CDR3 contains 14 residues. In DNA, the CDR3 is TGTGCCAGCAGCTTAACAGGGACGGATCAGCCCCAGCATTTT. Protein sequence: CASSLTGTDQPQHF.

At least ten counts were recorded for this clonotype. V gene TRBV6-5 combines with J gene TRBJ2-1; D tentatively fits TRBD1 or TRBD2 (6 bases each). V lost 4 bases and J lost 3, with 13 bases in between. Germline CDR1 and CDR2: MNHEY and SVGAGI. The CDR3 is 15 residues long. CDR3 sequence (DNA): TGTGCCAGCAGTTCCTCACGGGGGCTCTACAATGAGCAGTTCTTC. Translation: CASSSSRGLYNEQFF.

This clonotype was observed many times. The chain combines TRBV20-1 with TRBJ2-5; 8 nucleotides agree with TRBD2. The junction had 7 bases not matched to a gene; V was cut back by 0 bases and J by 1 base. CDR1 and CDR2 from the germline V gene are DFQATT and SNEGSKA (reference sequence). The CDR3 has 16 residues. The CDR3 DNA sequence: TGCAGTGCTAGAGAGGGGCTAGCGGGTTTCCAAGAGACCCAGTACTTC. Its translation: CSAREGLAGFQETQYF.

In its sample, this clonotype was seen many times. The chain uses TRBV5-5 and TRBJ2-1, with D hard to call. This CDR3 contains 15 residues. Trimming took off 0 bases at V and 2 bases at J, with 9 bases between the two ends. Per the germline V gene, CDR1 is SGHKS and CDR2 is YYEKEE (reference sequence). This chain's CDR3 is CASSLDTAPYNEQFF. The CDR3 DNA follows: TGTGCCAGCAGCTTGGACACTGCCCCCTACAATGAGCAGTTCTTC.

In this sample, this clonotype turned up once. The genes are TRBV12-3 or TRBV12-4 and TRBJ2-5; D is perhaps TRBD1 (8 bases). This CDR3 spans 16 amino acids. V gave up 2 bases and J gave up 4 bases, with 17 bases separating them. The CDR3, as DNA: TGTGCCAGCAGTTTACGGGGACAGGCGGGAGTAGAGACCCAGTACTTC. Translating it yields CASSLRGQAGVETQYF.

V and J are TRBV24-1 and TRBJ2-2; 7 bases agree with TRBD2. The CDR3 runs to 15 residues. The germline V gene has CDR1 KGHDR and CDR2 SFDVKD. The J segment lost 6 bases and the V segment lost 9 bases, leaving 12 bases of the junction unmatched. The CDR3 sequence: CATASPGTNSGELFF. CDR3 DNA sequence: TGTGCCACCGCCAGTCCCGGGACTAATTCCGGGGAGCTGTTTTTT.

This clonotype showed up just a few times. The chain combines TRBV20-1 with TRBJ2-1; D is undetermined. Deletions cut 7 bases from V and 1 base from J, with 14 bases between. Germline values: CDR1 DFQATT, CDR2 SNEGSKA (reference sequence). CDR3 length: 14 residues. CDR3 DNA sequence: TGCAGTGACGTTCGGGCCCCTTCCTACAATGAGCAGTTCTTC. Its translation: CSDVRAPSYNEQFF.

The chain links TRBV12-3 or TRBV12-4 to TRBJ2-3, with 13 bases identical to TRBD2. The CDR3 length is 17 residues. The J segment lost 5 bases and the V segment lost 5 bases, leaving 10 bases of the junction unmatched. The CDR3 here is CASSDNPRTSGRDTQYF. In nucleotides, the CDR3 is TGTGCCAGCAGTGACAACCCAAGGACTAGCGGGAGAGATACGCAGTATTTT.

This clonotype was observed many times. The V call is TRBV7-6, the J call TRBJ1-1, with D hard to call. V was cut by 1 base and J by 3 bases, with 9 bases left in between. Germline-derived CDR1 and CDR2 are SGHVS and FNYEAQ. The CDR3 extends over 14 amino acids. This CDR3 reads CASSLGPGDTEAFF. The DNA for the CDR3 is TGTGCCAGCAGCTTAGGTCCAGGCGACACTGAAGCTTTCTTT.

In this sample, this clonotype turned up many times. The chain is built from TRBV6-2 or TRBV6-3 and TRBJ1-1, with TRBD1 matching over 8 bases. The CDR3 totals 15 residues. V was pared by 2 bases and J by 0 bases, with 2 bases of the junction left unmatched. CDR1 is MNHEY, CDR2 SVGEGT, per germline. CDR3 nucleotide sequence: TGTGCCAGCAGTTACGGGGACAGGCTGAACACTGAAGCTTTCTTT. It is translated as CASSYGDRLNTEAFF.